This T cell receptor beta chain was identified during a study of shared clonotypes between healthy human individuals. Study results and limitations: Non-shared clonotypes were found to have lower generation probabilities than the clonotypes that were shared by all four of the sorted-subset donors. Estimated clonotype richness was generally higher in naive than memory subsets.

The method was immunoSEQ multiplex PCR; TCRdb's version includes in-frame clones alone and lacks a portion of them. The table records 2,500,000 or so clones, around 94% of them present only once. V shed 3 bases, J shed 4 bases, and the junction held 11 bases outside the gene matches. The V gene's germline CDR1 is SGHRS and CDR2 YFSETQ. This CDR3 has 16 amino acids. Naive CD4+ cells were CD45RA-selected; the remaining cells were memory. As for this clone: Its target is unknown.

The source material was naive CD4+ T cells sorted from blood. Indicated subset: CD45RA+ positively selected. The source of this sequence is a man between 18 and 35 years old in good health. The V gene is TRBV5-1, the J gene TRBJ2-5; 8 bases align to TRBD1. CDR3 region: CASSWAGTGGPETQYF. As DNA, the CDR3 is TGCGCCAGCAGCTGGGCCGGGACAGGAGGTCCAGAGACCCAGTACTTC. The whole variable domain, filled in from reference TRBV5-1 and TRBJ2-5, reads KAGVTQTPRYLIKTRGQQVTLSCSPISGHRSVSWYQQTPGQGLQFLFEYFSETQRNKGNFPGRFSGRQFSNSRSEMNVSTLELGDSALYLCASSWAGTGGPETQYFGPGTRLLVL.